Shown below are 15 T cell receptor beta chains from a single sample sequenced in a study of T-cell memory formation after mild COVID-19. Each CDR3 protein is one row after TCRdb ran MiXCR on the 5' RACE reads. This repertoire shows 120,000 or so distinct CDR3 sequences, around a sixth found once; its top ten account for around 14%. Material for sequencing was PBMCs or a T cell subset sorted from them (not recorded which). The source is an adult woman who had mild COVID-19 (a few samples of this study predate the infection). Cell type and time point are not known.

V usage is TRBV7-2 and J usage is TRBJ1-5; TRBD1 aligns across 7 bases. The CDR3 extends over 14 amino acids. Germline CDR1 is SGHTA and CDR2 is FQGNSA. V dropped 6 bases and J dropped 4; count of bases not matched to a gene: 6. CDR3 sequence: CASRRQGGNQPQHF. The CDR3 region has the DNA TGTGCCAGCAGAAGACAGGGTGGTAATCAGCCCCAGCATTTT.

The V call is TRBV6-6, the J call TRBJ1-2, with TRBD1 as a possible D gene (6 bases). The CDR3 consists of 15 residues. Trimming took 2 bases from V and 8 from J, leaving 18 bases between them. Germline assignment: CDR1 MNHNY and CDR2 SVGAGI (reference sequence). CDR3 in amino acids: CASSYHSGDTVGYTF. CDR3 nucleotides: TGTGCCAGCAGTTACCATTCGGGGGACACGGTCGGCTACACCTTC.

This clonotype was seen more than once but under ten times. The V call is TRBV4-1, the J call TRBJ2-2; D is undetermined. This CDR3 is built from 13 residues. Germline CDR1 reads MGHRA; CDR2 reads YSYEKL. V lost 1 base to trimming and J lost 5 bases, with 5 bases between them. The CDR3 DNA is TGCGCCAGCAGCCAAGCAGAGACCGGGGAGCTGTTTTTT. Protein product: CASSQAETGELFF.

The chain has TRBV5-5 and TRBJ1-1; no firm D call. Germline V lookup: CDR1 SGHKS, CDR2 YYEKEE (reference sequence). Trimming took 2 bases from V and 1 from J, leaving 9 bases between them. The CDR3 is made up of 14 amino acids. CDR3 amino acids: CASSFWETNTEAFF. CDR3 bases: TGTGCCAGCAGCTTTTGGGAGACGAACACTGAAGCTTTCTTT. Variable domain in full (rest from reference TRBV5-5 and TRBJ1-1): DAGVTQSPTHLIKTRGQQVTLRCSPISGHKSVSWYQQVLGQGPQFIFQYYEKEERGRGNFPDRFSARQFPNYSSELNVNALLLGDSALYLCASSFWETNTEAFFGQGTRLTVV.

This clonotype has only a few counts. V usage is TRBV20-1 and J usage is TRBJ1-1; D is unresolved. Per the germline V gene, CDR1 is DFQATT and CDR2 is SNEGSKA (reference sequence). Trimming removed 3 bases at V and 2 bases at J, with 7 bases between. The CDR3 consists of 12 residues. The CDR3 protein is CSARQVNTEAFF. The CDR3 nucleotides read TGCAGTGCTAGGCAGGTCAACACTGAAGCTTTCTTT.

The CDR3 sequence: CASSPLTGLSYEQYF. The CDR3 nucleotides read TGTGCCAGCAGCCCACTCACAGGGTTATCCTACGAGCAGTACTTC. The chain is built from TRBV14 and TRBJ2-7; TRBD1 is a possible D gene (6 bases). Per germline, CDR1 SGHDN and CDR2 FVKESK. The V end was cut by 4 bases, the J end by 1 base, with 14 bases between. This CDR3 comprises 15 residues.

The sample holds a few counts of this clonotype. J is TRBJ2-2 and V is TRBV5-1, with 13 bases matching TRBD2. Trimming took 4 bases from V and 6 from J; bases not matched to a gene: 9. Germline loops: CDR1 SGHRS, CDR2 YFSETQ. This CDR3 comprises 17 residues. As DNA, the CDR3 is TGCGCCAGCAGCCATCTCTCGGGACTAGCGGGACCCGGGGAGCTGTTTTTT. Residues: CASSHLSGLAGPGELFF.

This clonotype has more than one count but fewer than ten. The chain joins TRBV7-9 to TRBJ1-2, with 7 bases fitting TRBD1. Losses at the gene ends were 5 bases for V and 7 bases for J; bases not matched to a gene: 4. CDR3 length: 12 amino acids. Germline V CDR1 and CDR2: SEHNR, FQNEAQ (reference sequence). The DNA of the CDR3 is TGTGCCAGCAGCACCGACAGGGCTGGCTACACCTTC. It yields the protein CASSTDRAGYTF.

This chain connects TRBV6-6 to TRBJ2-5; 7 nucleotides line up with TRBD1. The CDR3 length is 13 residues. Trimming took 7 bases from V and 3 from J; bases not matched to a gene: 5. Germline CDR1 MNHNY, CDR2 SVGAGI (reference sequence). CDR3 sequence reads: CASKHTGEETQYF. The CDR3 DNA reads TGTGCCAGCAAACATACAGGGGAAGAGACCCAGTACTTC.

The sample holds many counts of this clonotype. The chain carries TRBV24-1 and TRBJ2-1; D is perhaps TRBD2 (5 bases). CDR1 is KGHDR and CDR2 is SFDVKD in the germline V gene. The length of the CDR3 is 14 residues. The V end lost 3 bases, the J end lost 0 bases, and 5 bases lay between the germline ends. The CDR3 coding sequence is TGTGCCACCAGTGATGAGGGCTCCTACAATGAGCAGTTCTTC. Translation gives CATSDEGSYNEQFF.

This clonotype appeared a few times. The chain employs TRBV27 and TRBJ2-1; 9 positions match TRBD1. This CDR3 has 14 residues. The V and J ends lost 7 bases and 6 bases, in that order; junction bases with no gene match: 7. Germline V gives CDR1 MNHEY, CDR2 SMNVEV (reference sequence). The CDR3 nucleotides read TGTGCCAGCACTGGGGGACAGGGTATCAATGAGCAGTTCTTC. Encoded protein: CASTGGQGINEQFF.

This sequence joins TRBV7-2 and TRBJ2-5; 8 bases fit TRBD2. V lost 4 bases, J lost 2 bases, and 6 bases stayed unmatched. Looked up from germline, CDR1 is SGHTA and CDR2 is FQGNSA. This CDR3 spans 15 amino acids. CDR3 nucleotide sequence: TGTGCCAGCAGCTCCAGGACTAGCTGGCAAGAGACCCAGTACTTC. The encoded protein is CASSSRTSWQETQYF. The variable domain in full, with the rest retrieved from reference TRBV7-2 and TRBJ2-5, is GAGVSQSPSNKVTEKGKDVELRCDPISGHTALYWYRQSLGQGLEFLIYFQGNSAPDKSGLPSDRFSAERTGGSVSTLTIQRTQQEDSAVYLCASSSRTSWQETQYFGPGTRLLVL.

The rearrangement uses TRBV25-1 and TRBJ1-1; D not certain. The ends were cut back, 4 bases at V and 0 bases at J, with 6 bases in the middle. Germline CDR1 reads MGHDK; CDR2 reads SYGVNS. The length of the CDR3 is 13 residues. CDR3 in amino acids: CASSANLNTEAFF. In DNA form, the CDR3 reads TGTGCCAGCAGTGCCAACTTGAACACTGAAGCTTTCTTT.

V usage is TRBV11-3 and J usage is TRBJ2-1; 11 nucleotides match TRBD2. The V segment lost 3 bases and the J segment 3 bases; nucleotides outside the gene matches: 13. Germline V CDR1 and CDR2: SGHNT, YENEEA. This CDR3 spans 19 amino acids. CDR3 sequence (DNA): TGTGCCAGCAGCTTTGTTCCACTAGCGGGAGTAAATAGCTACAATGAGCAGTTCTTC. Protein product: CASSFVPLAGVNSYNEQFF.

The chain is built from TRBV6-5 and TRBJ2-7; the D gene is possibly TRBD1 (6 bases). CDR1 MNHEY and CDR2 SVGAGI come from the germline V gene. V shed 2 bases and J shed 0 bases, with 14 bases lying between them. This CDR3 has 16 amino acids. The CDR3 sequence: CASSYGGRGSSYEQYF. CDR3 sequence (DNA): TGTGCCAGCAGTTACGGGGGAAGGGGGAGCTCCTACGAGCAGTACTTC.